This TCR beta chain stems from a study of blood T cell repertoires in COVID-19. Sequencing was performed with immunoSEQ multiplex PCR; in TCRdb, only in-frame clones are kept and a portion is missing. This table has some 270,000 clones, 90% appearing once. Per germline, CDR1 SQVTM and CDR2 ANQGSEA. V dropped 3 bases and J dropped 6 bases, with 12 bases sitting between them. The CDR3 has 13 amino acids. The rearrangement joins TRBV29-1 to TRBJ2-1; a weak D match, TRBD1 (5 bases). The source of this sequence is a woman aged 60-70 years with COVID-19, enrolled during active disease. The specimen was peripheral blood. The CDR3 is CSVDAGQVNEQFF. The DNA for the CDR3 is TGCAGCGTTGACGCCGGACAAGTCAATGAGCAGTTCTTC.